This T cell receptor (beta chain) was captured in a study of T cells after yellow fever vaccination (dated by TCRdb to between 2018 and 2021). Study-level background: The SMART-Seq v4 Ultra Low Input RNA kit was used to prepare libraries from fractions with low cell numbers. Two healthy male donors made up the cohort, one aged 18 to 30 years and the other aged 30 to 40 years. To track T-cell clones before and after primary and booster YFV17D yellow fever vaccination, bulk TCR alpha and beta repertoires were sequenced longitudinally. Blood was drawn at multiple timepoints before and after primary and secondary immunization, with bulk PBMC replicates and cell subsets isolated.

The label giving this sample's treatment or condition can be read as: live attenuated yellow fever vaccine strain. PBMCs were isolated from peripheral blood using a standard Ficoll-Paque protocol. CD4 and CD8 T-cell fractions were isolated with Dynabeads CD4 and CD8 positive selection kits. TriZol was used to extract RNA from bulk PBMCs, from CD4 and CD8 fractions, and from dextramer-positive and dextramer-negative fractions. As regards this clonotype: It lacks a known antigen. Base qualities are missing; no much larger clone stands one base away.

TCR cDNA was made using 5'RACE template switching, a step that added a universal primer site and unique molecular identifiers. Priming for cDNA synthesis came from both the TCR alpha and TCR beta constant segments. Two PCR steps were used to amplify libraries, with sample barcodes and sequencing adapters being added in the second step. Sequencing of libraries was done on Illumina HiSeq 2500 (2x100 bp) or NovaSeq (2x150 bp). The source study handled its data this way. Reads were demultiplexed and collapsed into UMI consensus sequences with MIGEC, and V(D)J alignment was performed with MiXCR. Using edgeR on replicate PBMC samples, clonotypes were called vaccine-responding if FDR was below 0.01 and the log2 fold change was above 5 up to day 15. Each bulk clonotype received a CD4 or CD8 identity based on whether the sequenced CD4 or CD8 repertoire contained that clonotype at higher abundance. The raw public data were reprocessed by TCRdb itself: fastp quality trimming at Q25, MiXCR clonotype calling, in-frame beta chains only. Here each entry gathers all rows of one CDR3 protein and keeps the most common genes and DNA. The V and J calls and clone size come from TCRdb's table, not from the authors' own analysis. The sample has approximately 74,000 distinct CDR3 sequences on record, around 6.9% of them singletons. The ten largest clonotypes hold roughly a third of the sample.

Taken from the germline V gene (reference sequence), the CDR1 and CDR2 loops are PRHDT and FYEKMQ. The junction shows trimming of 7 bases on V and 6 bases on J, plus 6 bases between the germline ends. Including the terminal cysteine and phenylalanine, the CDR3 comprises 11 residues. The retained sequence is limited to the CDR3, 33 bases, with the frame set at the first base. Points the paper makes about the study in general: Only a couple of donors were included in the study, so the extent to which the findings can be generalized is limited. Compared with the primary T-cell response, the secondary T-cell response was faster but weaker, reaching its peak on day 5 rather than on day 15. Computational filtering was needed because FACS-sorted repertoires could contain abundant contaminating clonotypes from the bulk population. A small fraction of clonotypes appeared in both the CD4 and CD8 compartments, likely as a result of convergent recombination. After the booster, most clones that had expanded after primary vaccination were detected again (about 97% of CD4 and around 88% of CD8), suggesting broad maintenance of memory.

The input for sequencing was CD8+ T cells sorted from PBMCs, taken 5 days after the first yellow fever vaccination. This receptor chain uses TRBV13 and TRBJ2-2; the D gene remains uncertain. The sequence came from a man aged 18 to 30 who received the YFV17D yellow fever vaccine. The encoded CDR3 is CASKWAGELFF. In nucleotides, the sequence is TGTGCCAGCAAGTGGGCCGGGGAGCTGTTTTTT.